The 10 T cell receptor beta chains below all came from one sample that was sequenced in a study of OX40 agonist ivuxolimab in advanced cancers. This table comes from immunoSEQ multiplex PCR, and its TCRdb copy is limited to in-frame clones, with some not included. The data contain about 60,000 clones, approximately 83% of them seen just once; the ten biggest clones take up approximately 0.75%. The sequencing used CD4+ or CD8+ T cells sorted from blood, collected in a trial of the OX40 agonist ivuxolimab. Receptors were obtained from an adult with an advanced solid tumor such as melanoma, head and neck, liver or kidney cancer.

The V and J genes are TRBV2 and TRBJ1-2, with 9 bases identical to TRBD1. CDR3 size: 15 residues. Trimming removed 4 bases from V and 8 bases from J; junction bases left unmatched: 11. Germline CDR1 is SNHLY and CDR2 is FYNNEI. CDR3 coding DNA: TGTGCCAGCAGTGTGCTCTTGGGACAGGGTAGGGGCTACACCTTC. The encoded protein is CASSVLLGQGRGYTF.

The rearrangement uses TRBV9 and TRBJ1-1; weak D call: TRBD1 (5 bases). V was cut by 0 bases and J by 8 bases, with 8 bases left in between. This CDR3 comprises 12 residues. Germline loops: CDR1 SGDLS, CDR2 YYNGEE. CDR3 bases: TGTGCCAGCAGCGTAGACGACAGAGAAGCTTTCTTT. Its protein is CASSVDDREAFF.

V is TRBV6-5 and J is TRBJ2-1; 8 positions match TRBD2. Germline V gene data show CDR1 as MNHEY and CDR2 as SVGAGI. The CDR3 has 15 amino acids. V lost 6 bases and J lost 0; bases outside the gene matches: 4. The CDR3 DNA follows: TGTGCCAGCAGCTTGAGCGGGAGCTCCTACAATGAGCAGTTCTTC. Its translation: CASSLSGSSYNEQFF.

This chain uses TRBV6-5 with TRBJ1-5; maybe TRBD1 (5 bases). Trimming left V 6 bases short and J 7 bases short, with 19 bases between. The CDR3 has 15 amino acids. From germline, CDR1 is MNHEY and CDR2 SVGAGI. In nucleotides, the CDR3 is TGTGCCAGCAGCCGAGCCGGGGGAGCGGGACAGCCCCAGCATTTT. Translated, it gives CASSRAGGAGQPQHF.

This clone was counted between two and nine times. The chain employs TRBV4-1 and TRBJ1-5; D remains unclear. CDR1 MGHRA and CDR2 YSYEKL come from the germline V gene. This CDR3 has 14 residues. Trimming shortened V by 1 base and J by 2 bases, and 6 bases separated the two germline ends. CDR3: CASSQVGGNQPQHF. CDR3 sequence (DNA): TGCGCCAGCAGCCAAGTCGGTGGCAATCAGCCCCAGCATTTT.

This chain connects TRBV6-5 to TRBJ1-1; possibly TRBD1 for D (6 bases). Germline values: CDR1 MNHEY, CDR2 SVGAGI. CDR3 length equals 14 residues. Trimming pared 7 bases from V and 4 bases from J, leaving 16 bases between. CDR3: CASNEGVYGTEAFF. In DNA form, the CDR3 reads TGTGCCAGCAACGAGGGGGTGTACGGCACTGAAGCTTTCTTT.

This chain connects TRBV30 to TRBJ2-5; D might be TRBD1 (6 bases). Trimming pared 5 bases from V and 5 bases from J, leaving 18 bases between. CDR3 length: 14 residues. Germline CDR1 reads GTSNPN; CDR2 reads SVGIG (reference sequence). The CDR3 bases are TGTGCCTGGGAAGACAGGACGAAGGTGGAGACCCAGTACTTC. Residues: CAWEDRTKVETQYF.

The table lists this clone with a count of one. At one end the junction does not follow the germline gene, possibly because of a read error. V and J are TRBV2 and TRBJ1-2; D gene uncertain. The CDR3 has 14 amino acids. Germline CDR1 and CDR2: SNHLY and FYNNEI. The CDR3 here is CASSEEAVGYGYTF. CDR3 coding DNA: TGTGCCAGCAGCGAAGAAGCAGTGGGCTATGGCTACACCTTC.

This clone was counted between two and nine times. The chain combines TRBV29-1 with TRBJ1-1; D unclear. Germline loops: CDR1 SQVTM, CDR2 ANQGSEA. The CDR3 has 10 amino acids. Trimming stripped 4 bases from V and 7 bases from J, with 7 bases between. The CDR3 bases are TGCAGCGTTGGAGACAATGAAGCTTTCTTT. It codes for CSVGDNEAFF.

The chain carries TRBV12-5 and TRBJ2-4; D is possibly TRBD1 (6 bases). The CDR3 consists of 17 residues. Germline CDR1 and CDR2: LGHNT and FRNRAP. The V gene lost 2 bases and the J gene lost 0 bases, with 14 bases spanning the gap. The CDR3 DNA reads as TGTGCTAGTGGTTTGAGCGGACAGACTCTAGCCAAAAACATTCAGTACTTC. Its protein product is CASGLSGQTLAKNIQYF.